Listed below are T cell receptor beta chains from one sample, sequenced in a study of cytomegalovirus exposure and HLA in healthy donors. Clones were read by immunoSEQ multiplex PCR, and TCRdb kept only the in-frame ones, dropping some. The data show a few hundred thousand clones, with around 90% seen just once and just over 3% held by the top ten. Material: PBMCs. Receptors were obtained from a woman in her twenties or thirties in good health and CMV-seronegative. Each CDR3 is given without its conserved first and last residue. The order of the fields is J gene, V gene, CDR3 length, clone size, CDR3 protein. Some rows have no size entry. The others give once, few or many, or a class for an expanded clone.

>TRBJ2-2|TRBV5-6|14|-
ASSFGQDRGTGELF
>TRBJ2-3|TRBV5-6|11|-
ASSGSGLDTQY
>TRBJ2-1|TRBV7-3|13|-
ASSQGGGRRNEQF
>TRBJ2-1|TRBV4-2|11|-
ASSQVAGHEQF
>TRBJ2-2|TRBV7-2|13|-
ASSSGTGNTGELF
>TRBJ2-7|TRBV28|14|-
ASSLMAAQPLYEQY
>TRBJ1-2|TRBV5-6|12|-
ASSPTSGAYGYT
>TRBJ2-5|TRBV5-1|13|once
ASSSPGQGGETQY
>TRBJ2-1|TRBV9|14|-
ASSVSSGSLYNEQF
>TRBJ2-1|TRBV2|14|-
ASSEEGLAAYNEQF
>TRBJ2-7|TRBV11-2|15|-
ASSLEAGTSGRYEQY
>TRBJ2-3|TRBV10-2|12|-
ASQTGERADTQY
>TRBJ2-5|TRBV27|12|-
ASSWTSGKETQY
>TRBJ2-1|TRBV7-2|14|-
ASSIVAGIRVNEQF
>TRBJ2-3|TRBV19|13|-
ASKTSLGLTDTQY
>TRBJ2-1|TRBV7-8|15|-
ASSLDLGLTTYNEQF
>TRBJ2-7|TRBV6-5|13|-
ASSPGQVQVNEQY
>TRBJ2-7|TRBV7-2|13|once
ASSLAPGTSNEQY
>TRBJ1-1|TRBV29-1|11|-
SVTGRSGTEAF
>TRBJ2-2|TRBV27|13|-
ASSFFRANTGELF
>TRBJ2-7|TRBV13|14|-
ASSLFRGQGYYEQY
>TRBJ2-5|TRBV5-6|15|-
ASSLDPGRGILKTQY
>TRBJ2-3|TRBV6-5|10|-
ATVSGTDTQY
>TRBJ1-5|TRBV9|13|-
ASSEWGGDNQPQH
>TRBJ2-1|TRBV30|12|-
AWTASGAYNEQF
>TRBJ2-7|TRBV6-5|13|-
ASSKDRGRGNEQY
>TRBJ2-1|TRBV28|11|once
ASSGTAYNEQF
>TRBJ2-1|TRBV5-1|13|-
ASSLGAGAVSEQF
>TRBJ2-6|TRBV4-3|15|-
ASSQEIALSGANVLT
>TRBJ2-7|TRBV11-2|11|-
ASSLVDTYEQY
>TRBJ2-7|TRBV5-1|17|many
ASSFQQVGFSGSSYEQY
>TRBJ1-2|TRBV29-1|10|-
SVVSGGYGYT
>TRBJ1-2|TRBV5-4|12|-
ASTRDGGNYGYT
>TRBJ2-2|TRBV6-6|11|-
AGRQQNTGELF
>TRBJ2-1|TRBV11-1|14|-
ASSLALGESRNEQF
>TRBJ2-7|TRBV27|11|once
ASSPDRSYEQY
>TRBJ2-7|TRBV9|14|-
ASSVDGGGLKYEQY
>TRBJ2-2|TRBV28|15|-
ASSITRDYSNTGELF
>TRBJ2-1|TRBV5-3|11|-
ARSLVGADEQF
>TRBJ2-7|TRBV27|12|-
ASSTGAGSYEQY
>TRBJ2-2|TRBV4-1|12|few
ASSKTGGTGELF
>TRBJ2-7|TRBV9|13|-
ASSEGAGRSYEQY
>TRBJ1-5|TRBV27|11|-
ASSSGTAQPQH
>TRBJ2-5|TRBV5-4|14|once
ASSLILAGGTETQY
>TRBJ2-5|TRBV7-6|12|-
ASSYRRIQETQY
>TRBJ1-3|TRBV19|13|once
ASTPTSRPGNTIY
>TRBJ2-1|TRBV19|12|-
ASSGDRSYNEQF
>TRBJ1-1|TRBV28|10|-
ASHGGWTEAF
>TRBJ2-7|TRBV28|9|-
ASSFLYEQY
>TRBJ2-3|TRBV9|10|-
ASSVVTDTQY
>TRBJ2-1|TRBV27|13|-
ASSLALGSYNEQF
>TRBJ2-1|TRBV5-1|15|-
ASSLEFGLAEQWGEF
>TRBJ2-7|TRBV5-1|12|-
ASSLGLTLYEQY